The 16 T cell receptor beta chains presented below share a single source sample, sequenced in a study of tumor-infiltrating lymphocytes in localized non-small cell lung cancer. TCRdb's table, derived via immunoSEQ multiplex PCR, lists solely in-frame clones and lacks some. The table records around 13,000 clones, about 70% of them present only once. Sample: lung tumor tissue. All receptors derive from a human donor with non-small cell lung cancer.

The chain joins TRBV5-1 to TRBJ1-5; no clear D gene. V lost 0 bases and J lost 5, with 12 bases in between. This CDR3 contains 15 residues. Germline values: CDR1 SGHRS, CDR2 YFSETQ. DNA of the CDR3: TGCGCCAGCAGCTTGGCGGGTTTTCCATATCAGCCCCAGCATTTT. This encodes CASSLAGFPYQPQHF.

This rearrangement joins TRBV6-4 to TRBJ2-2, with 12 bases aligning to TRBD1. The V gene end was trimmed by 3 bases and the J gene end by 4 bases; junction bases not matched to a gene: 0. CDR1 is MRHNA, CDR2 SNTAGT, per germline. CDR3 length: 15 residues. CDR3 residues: CASSEGQGATGELFF. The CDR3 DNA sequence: TGTGCCAGCAGTGAGGGACAGGGGGCCACCGGGGAGCTGTTTTTT.

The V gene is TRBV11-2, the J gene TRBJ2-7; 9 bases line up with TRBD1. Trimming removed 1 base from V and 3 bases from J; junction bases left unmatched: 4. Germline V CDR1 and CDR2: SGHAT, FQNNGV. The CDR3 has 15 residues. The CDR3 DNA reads TGTGCCAGCAGCTTAGTGACAGGGGGTAGCTACGAGCAGTACTTC. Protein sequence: CASSLVTGGSYEQYF.

The CDR3 DNA reads as TGTGCCAGCAGCCCTGGGGGCCAAGACCTTAACTATGGCTACACCTTC. It encodes CASSPGGQDLNYGYTF. This chain uses TRBV5-4 with TRBJ1-2; D might be TRBD1 (6 bases). Germline CDR1 is SGHNT and CDR2 is YYREEE (reference sequence). With 4 bases removed from V and 1 base from J, the gap between germline ends came to 17 bases. The CDR3 runs 16 residues.

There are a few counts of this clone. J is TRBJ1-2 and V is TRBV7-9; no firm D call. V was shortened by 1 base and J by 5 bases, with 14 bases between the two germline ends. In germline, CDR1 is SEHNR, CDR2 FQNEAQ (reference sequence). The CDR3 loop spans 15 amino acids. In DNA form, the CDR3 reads TGTGCCAGCAGCTTAGACTCGGGGTTTGGGTATGGCTACACCTTC. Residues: CASSLDSGFGYGYTF.

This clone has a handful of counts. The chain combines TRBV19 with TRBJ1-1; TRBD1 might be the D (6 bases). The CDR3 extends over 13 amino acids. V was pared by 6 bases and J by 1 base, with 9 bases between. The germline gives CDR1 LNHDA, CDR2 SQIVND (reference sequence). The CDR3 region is CASRTGTNTEAFF. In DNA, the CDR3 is TGTGCCAGTAGGACAGGTACGAACACTGAAGCTTTCTTT.

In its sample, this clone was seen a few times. CDR3 protein: CSVREGTGIGYEQYF. The CDR3 nucleotides are TGCAGCGTTCGGGAAGGGACGGGAATCGGCTACGAGCAGTACTTC. V and J are TRBV29-1 and TRBJ2-7; D may match TRBD1 or TRBD2 (5 bases each). V gave up 5 bases and J gave up 3 bases, with 20 bases separating them. This CDR3 region has 15 residues. Germline-derived CDR1 and CDR2 are SQVTM and ANQGSEA.

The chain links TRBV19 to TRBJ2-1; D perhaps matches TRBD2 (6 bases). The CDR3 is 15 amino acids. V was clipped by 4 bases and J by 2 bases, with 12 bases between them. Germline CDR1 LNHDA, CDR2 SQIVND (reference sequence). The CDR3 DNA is TGTGCCAGTAGTAATGCGGGGTCCCCCTACAATGAGCAGTTCTTC. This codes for CASSNAGSPYNEQFF.

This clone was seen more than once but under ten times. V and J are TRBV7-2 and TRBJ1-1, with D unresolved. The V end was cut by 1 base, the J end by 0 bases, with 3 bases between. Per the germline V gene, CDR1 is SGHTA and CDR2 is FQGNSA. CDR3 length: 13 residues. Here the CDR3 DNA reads TGTGCCAGCAGCTTAGAGATGAACACTGAAGCTTTCTTT. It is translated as CASSLEMNTEAFF.

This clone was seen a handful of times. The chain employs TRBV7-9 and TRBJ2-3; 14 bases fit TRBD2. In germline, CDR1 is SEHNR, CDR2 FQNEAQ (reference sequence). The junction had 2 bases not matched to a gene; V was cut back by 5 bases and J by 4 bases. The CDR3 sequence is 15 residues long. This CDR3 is CASSRGLAGADTQYF. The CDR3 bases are TGTGCCAGCAGCCGGGGACTAGCGGGAGCAGATACGCAGTATTTT.

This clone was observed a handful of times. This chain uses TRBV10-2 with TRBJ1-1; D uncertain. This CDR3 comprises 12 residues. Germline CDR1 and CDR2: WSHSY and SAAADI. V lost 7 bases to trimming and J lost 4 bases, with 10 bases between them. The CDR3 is CASKWSGTEAFF. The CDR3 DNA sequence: TGCGCCAGCAAGTGGAGTGGCACTGAAGCTTTCTTT.

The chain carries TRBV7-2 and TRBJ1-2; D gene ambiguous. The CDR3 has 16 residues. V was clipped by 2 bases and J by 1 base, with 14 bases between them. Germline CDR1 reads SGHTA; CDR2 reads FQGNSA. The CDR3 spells CASSLTQSHFNYGYTF. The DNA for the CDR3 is TGTGCCAGCAGCTTAACACAGTCTCATTTTAACTATGGCTACACCTTC. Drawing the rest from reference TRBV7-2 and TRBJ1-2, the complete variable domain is GAGVSQSPSNKVTEKGKDVELRCDPISGHTALYWYRQSLGQGLEFLIYFQGNSAPDKSGLPSDRFSAERTGGSVSTLTIQRTQQEDSAVYLCASSLTQSHFNYGYTFGSGTRLTVV.

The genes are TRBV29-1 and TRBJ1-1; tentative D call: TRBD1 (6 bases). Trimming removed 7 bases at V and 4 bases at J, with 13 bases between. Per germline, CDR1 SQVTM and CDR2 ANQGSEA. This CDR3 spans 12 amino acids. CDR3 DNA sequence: TGCAGCGCACCACAGGGTTCCACTGAAGCTTTCTTT. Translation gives CSAPQGSTEAFF.

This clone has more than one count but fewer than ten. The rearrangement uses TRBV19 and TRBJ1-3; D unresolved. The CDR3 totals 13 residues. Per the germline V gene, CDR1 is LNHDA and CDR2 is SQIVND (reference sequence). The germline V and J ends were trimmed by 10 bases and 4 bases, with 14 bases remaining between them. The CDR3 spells CATTRQAGNTIYF. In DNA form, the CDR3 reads TGTGCCACCACACGGCAGGCGGGAAACACCATATATTTT. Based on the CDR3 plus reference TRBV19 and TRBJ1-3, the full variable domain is DGGITQSPKYLFRKEGQNVTLSCEQNLNHDAMYWYRQDPGQGLRLIYYSQIVNDFQKGDIAEGYSVSREKKESFPLTVTSAQKNPTAFYLCATTRQAGNTIYFGEGSWLTVV.

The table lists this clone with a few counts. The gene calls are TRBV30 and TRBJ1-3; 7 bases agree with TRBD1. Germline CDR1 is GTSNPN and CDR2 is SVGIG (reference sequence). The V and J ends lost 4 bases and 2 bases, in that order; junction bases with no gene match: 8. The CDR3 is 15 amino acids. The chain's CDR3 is CAWTETGAAGNTIYF. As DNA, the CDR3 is TGTGCCTGGACGGAAACAGGGGCAGCTGGAAACACCATATATTTT.

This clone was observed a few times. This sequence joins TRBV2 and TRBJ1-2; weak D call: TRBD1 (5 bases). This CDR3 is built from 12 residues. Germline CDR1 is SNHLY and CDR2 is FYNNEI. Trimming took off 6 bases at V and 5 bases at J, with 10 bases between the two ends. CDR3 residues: CASRGDQYGYTF. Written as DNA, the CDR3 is TGTGCCAGCAGGGGGGACCAATATGGCTACACCTTC.